This T cell receptor (beta chain) was documented in a study of cytomegalovirus exposure and HLA in healthy donors. Amplification used 60 Vbeta primers and 13 Jbeta primers. Sequencing was performed with immunoSEQ multiplex PCR; in TCRdb, only in-frame clones are kept and a portion is missing. Here the sample spans under 200,000 clones, roughly 80% being singletons. Per germline, CDR1 MNHNY and CDR2 SVGAGI (reference sequence). Trimming cost V 10 bases and J 6 bases, with 10 bases left between them. There are 10 residues in the CDR3. This clone was found a few times. The sequence came from a man aged 35 to 55 in good health and CMV-seronegative. The rearrangement uses TRBV6-6 and TRBJ2-7; D may be TRBD1 (6 bases). The sequenced sample consisted of PBMCs. In DNA, the CDR3 is TGTGCCACCTCAGGGGCCGAGCAGTACTTC. It is translated as CATSGAEQYF.